What follows is one T cell receptor beta chain and its context. Its target is not known. Here immunoSEQ multiplex PCR was the method, and the copy in TCRdb shows in-frame clones only, minus some. The table records some 84,000 clones, 80% to 90% of them present only once. The germline V gene encodes CDR1 MNHEY and CDR2 SVGEGT. Trimming shortened V by 6 bases and J by 0 bases, and 11 bases separated the two germline ends. This CDR3 spans 14 amino acids. The data belong to a study of T cell responses to AZD1222 COVID-19 vaccine. Study-wide findings and caveats: Reportedly, close to half of spike-specific TCRs are directed against unmutated variant regions. Vaccine-associated CD4 TCRs spanned spike, dominant at 160-218 and 743-854. Spike-specific TCRs gained breadth and depth after people received two AZD1222 doses.

Second-dose intervals near 4 or 12 weeks were combined. The receptor's source is an adult who received the AZD1222 COVID-19 vaccine. The starting material was peripheral blood, obtained 28 days after the second AZD1222 dose. V gene TRBV6-2 or TRBV6-3 combines with J gene TRBJ1-1; no reliable D call. CDR3: CASSRNLMNTEAFF. As DNA, the CDR3 is TGTGCCAGCAGCCGAAACCTGATGAACACTGAAGCTTTCTTT.